This T cell receptor (beta chain) was identified during a study of blood T cell repertoires in COVID-19. Study-wide background: Spain, Italy and the United States supplied samples that represented acute and convalescent COVID-19.

Assay: immunoSEQ multiplex PCR; the TCRdb copy retains only in-frame clones and omits some. The sample yields a few hundred thousand clones, around 89% seen once. Per the germline V gene, CDR1 is SGHDT and CDR2 is YYEEEE. This CDR3 spans 14 amino acids. Trimming pared 2 bases from V and 7 bases from J, leaving 13 bases between. This receptor was identified in a woman in her sixties with COVID-19, enrolled during active disease. This rearrangement joins TRBV5-6 to TRBJ2-1; perhaps TRBD2 as D (6 bases). Sample: peripheral blood. The CDR3 bases are TGTGCCAGCAGCTTCCCTGGGACTGCGAATGAGCAGTTCTTC. Translating it yields CASSFPGTANEQFF.